This TCR beta chain was recovered during a study of cytomegalovirus exposure and HLA in healthy donors. Study-wide background: In a later analysis, the roughly 120 validation repertoires were reported to have used the same platform as the roughly 610 first-cohort repertoires.

Sequencing was performed with immunoSEQ multiplex PCR; in TCRdb, only in-frame clones are kept and a portion is missing. The table lists about 21,000 clones, around 97% of them singletons. About this clone: Its antigen is as yet unknown.

Study-wide results and caveats: Despite most TCR sequences being rare, some public TCRs occurred in many donors. According to a later analysis, TCR clusters from the first cohort tended to co-occur in the 110 or so validation repertoires.

A roughly 120-subject validation cohort, separate from the approximately 690-subject first cohort, supplied the donors. Germline lookup yields CDR1 SQVTM and CDR2 ANQGSEA. V was trimmed by 5 bases and J by 4 bases, leaving 11 bases between them. CDR3 length: 13 residues. The chain is built from TRBV29-1 and TRBJ1-4, with D possibly being TRBD1 (6 bases). The specimen sequenced was PBMCs. This TCR was recovered from a man aged 30-40 years in good health and CMV-seropositive. CDR3 region: CSVQGLYNEKLFF. The CDR3 DNA sequence: TGCAGCGTTCAGGGGTTGTATAATGAAAAACTGTTTTTT.